This T cell receptor (beta chain) emerged from a study of identical twins. Unique molecular identifiers were in the cDNA, with template-switch universal primer binding. TCRdb reanalysed the 5' RACE reads using MiXCR and keeps one entry per CDR3 protein. The repertoire holds fewer than 900,000 distinct CDR3 sequences, with around 21% as singletons. Study observations and caveats: Analyses of zero insertions could, in part, be confounded by invariant MAIT and iNKT cells. Weaker excess twin sharing was observed in beta out-of-frame sequences.

V dropped 1 base and J dropped 3 bases, with 6 bases sitting between them. There are 14 residues in the CDR3. The germline V gene has CDR1 SGHTA and CDR2 FQGTGA. Concerning this clonotype itself: Its antigen is undetermined.

These same records also appear under a second study, on T cells expressing NK-cell markers.

This chain uses TRBV7-3 with TRBJ2-2, with D uncertain. The TCR sequence derives from a woman between 18 and 29 years old in good health. Sequencing was carried out using PBMCs. This CDR3 reads CASSLSRDTGELFF. In DNA form, the CDR3 reads TGTGCCAGCAGCTTAAGTAGGGACACCGGGGAGCTGTTTTTT.